Following are 31 T cell receptor beta chains from one sample sequenced in a study of shared clonotypes between healthy human individuals. Repertoires were generated with immunoSEQ multiplex PCR, while TCRdb's copy carries only in-frame clones and drops some. The sample consists of millions of clones, roughly 92% of them appearing once. Sequencing used naive CD4+ T cells sorted from blood. Stated subset: CD45RA+ positively selected. The receptors derive from a man aged 18 to 29 in good health.

The V call is TRBV6-5, the J call TRBJ2-2, with 7 bases identical to TRBD2. Germline assignment: CDR1 MNHEY and CDR2 SVGAGI. J lost 2 bases, V lost 0 bases, and 3 bases had no gene match. This CDR3 spans 16 amino acids. CDR3: CASSYSQRGNTGELFF. CDR3 DNA: TGTGCCAGCAGTTACTCGCAGCGGGGAAACACCGGGGAGCTGTTTTTT.

CDR3 loop: CASSIVTGGTSEKLFF. The CDR3 nucleotides are TGTGCCAGTAGTATAGTAACAGGTGGTACTTCCGAAAAACTGTTTTTT. The chain uses TRBV19 and TRBJ1-4, with D possibly TRBD1 on 5 matching bases. CDR3 size: 16 residues. Germline V gives CDR1 LNHDA, CDR2 SQIVND (reference sequence). V lost 1 base, J lost 8 bases, and 17 bases lay in between.

The rearrangement joins TRBV6-5 to TRBJ1-2; D is possibly TRBD1 (5 bases). The CDR3 totals 15 residues. Germline V CDR1 and CDR2: MNHEY, SVGAGI. The germline V and J ends were trimmed by 6 bases and 0 bases, with 14 bases remaining between them. The DNA of the CDR3 is TGTGCCAGCAGACAGCCTCGGGACGCTAACTATGGCTACACCTTC. It codes for CASRQPRDANYGYTF.

The chain carries TRBV7-2 and TRBJ1-2; possibly TRBD1 for D (6 bases). CDR1 is SGHTA and CDR2 is FQGNSA in the germline V gene. V shed 4 bases and J shed 4 bases, with 19 bases lying between them. CDR3 length equals 16 residues. DNA of the CDR3: TGTGCCAGCAGCTACAGCTCAGGGGTTTTAATCTATGGCTACACCTTC. It is translated as CASSYSSGVLIYGYTF.

As regards this clone: Other DNA sequences within the sample encode an identical CDR3. The V call is TRBV6-1, the J call TRBJ1-5; D gene uncertain. The length of the CDR3 is 14 residues. Germline V gene lookup returns CDR1 MNHNS and CDR2 SASEGT. The germline V and J ends were trimmed by 5 bases and 2 bases, with 10 bases remaining between them. DNA of the CDR3: TGTGCCAGCAGTCGCCCGCAGGGCAATCAGCCCCAGCATTTT. Residues: CASSRPQGNQPQHF.

This chain joins TRBV7-2 and TRBJ1-1; weak D call: TRBD1 (6 bases). The germline CDR1 and CDR2 sequences are SGHTA and FQGNSA. The germline V and J ends were trimmed by 4 bases and 0 bases, with 15 bases remaining between them. The CDR3 extends over 16 amino acids. The CDR3, as DNA: TGTGCCAGCAGCTCCCCGTACGGGGGGCTGAACACTGAAGCTTTCTTT. This sequence encodes CASSSPYGGLNTEAFF. Full variable domain (outside the CDR3, taken from reference TRBV7-2 and TRBJ1-1): GAGVSQSPSNKVTEKGKDVELRCDPISGHTALYWYRQSLGQGLEFLIYFQGNSAPDKSGLPSDRFSAERTGGSVSTLTIQRTQQEDSAVYLCASSSPYGGLNTEAFFGQGTRLTVV.

This clone was seen just once. At the DNA level, this CDR3 is encoded by other sequences in the same sample as well. The chain carries TRBV6-6 and TRBJ1-4, with TRBD1 matching 8 bases. The germline V gene has CDR1 MNHNY and CDR2 SVGAGI (reference sequence). The CDR3 extends over 14 amino acids. With 2 bases clipped from V and 8 bases from J, the junction kept 4 bases outside the gene matches. CDR3 residues: CASSYGQGGEKLFF. In DNA, the CDR3 is TGTGCCAGCAGTTACGGACAGGGTGGCGAAAAACTGTTTTTT.

The V gene is TRBV6-1, the J gene TRBJ2-5; 7 bases match TRBD1. J was trimmed by 1 base and V by 7 bases; bases with no gene match: 9. Germline loops: CDR1 MNHNS, CDR2 SASEGT. The CDR3 has 15 residues. CDR3 amino acids: CASNLIWDSQETQYF. The DNA for the CDR3 is TGTGCCAGCAACCTTATCTGGGACAGCCAAGAGACCCAGTACTTC.

Here the CDR3 DNA reads TGTGCCAGCAGTGCTGGGGACAGGGGGCGTTTTGGGGCCAACGTCCTGACTTTC. Protein sequence: CASSAGDRGRFGANVLTF. The chain recombines TRBV6-1 with TRBJ2-6; 12 bases are a match to TRBD1. Germline V lookup: CDR1 MNHNS, CDR2 SASEGT. This CDR3 spans 18 amino acids. Unmatched junction bases numbered 7, after V lost 4 bases and J lost 3 bases.

As to this clone: The sample holds other DNA sequences that translate to the same CDR3. The rearrangement uses TRBV10-3 and TRBJ2-5, with unresolved D. V shed 0 bases and J shed 4 bases, with 9 bases lying between them. The germline CDR1 and CDR2 sequences are ENHRY and SYGVKD. The CDR3 sequence is 14 residues long. The CDR3: CAISESTRIETQYF. Here the CDR3 DNA reads TGTGCCATCAGTGAGTCGACCAGGATAGAGACCCAGTACTTC.

The rearrangement joins TRBV5-1 to TRBJ2-3, with TRBD1 identical over 11 bases. Losses at the gene ends were 3 bases for V and 6 bases for J; bases not matched to a gene: 6. CDR3 length equals 15 residues. In germline, CDR1 is SGHRS, CDR2 YFSETQ. The CDR3 reads CASSSGQGAWDTQYF. The CDR3, as DNA: TGCGCCAGCAGCTCTGGACAGGGGGCTTGGGATACGCAGTATTTT. Full variable domain (missing parts from reference TRBV5-1 and TRBJ2-3): KAGVTQTPRYLIKTRGQQVTLSCSPISGHRSVSWYQQTPGQGLQFLFEYFSETQRNKGNFPGRFSGRQFSNSRSEMNVSTLELGDSALYLCASSSGQGAWDTQYFGPGTRLTVL.

The rearrangement links TRBV28 to TRBJ1-6; TRBD1 matches at 7 bases. This CDR3 region has 14 residues. CDR1 is MDHEN and CDR2 is SYDVKM in the germline V gene. The J segment lost 3 bases and the V segment lost 8 bases, leaving 4 bases of the junction unmatched. The CDR3 coding sequence is TGTGCCAGCGTTACAGGGGACTATAATTCACCCCTCCACTTT. Translation gives CASVTGDYNSPLHF.

V gene TRBV6-4 combines with J gene TRBJ1-5; 8 bases are shared with TRBD1. Trimming removed 6 bases from V and 9 bases from J; junction bases left unmatched: 10. Germline V lookup: CDR1 MRHNA, CDR2 SNTAGT. CDR3 length: 14 residues. This chain's CDR3 is CASSPNGQGLPQHF. Here the CDR3 DNA reads TGTGCCAGCAGCCCGAACGGACAGGGTCTGCCCCAGCATTTT.

The chain links TRBV10-3 to TRBJ2-7; TRBD1 agrees at 8 bases. Germline V gene sequence: CDR1 ENHRY, CDR2 SYGVKD. The CDR3 length is 12 residues. V was pared by 10 bases and J by 2 bases, with 4 bases of the junction left unmatched. The CDR3 DNA sequence: TGTGCCACGGGACAGGTGACCTACGAGCAGTACTTC. Residues: CATGQVTYEQYF.

The chain uses TRBV10-3 and TRBJ1-5; unclear D gene. Germline CDR1 ENHRY, CDR2 SYGVKD. Trimming removed 4 bases at V and 4 bases at J, with 8 bases between. The CDR3 length is 13 residues. The CDR3 DNA reads as TGTGCCATCAGTGTGAGGGAAAATCAGCCCCAGCATTTT. Its protein product is CAISVRENQPQHF.

This clone was seen a few times. The sample holds other DNA sequences that translate to the same CDR3. The chain has TRBV7-3 and TRBJ1-1; D not certain. From germline, CDR1 is SGHTA and CDR2 FQGTGA. CDR3 length: 13 amino acids. V lost 0 bases, J lost 5 bases, and 7 bases lay in between. The CDR3 protein is CASSLTPGTEAFF. Here the CDR3 DNA reads TGTGCCAGCAGCTTAACGCCGGGTACTGAAGCTTTCTTT.

This chain uses TRBV30 with TRBJ2-5; tentatively, D is TRBD1 or TRBD2 (5 bases each). Near its end, the DNA agrees better with TRBJ2-7, so the J call may be wrong. The V gene's germline CDR1 is GTSNPN and CDR2 SVGIG (reference sequence). This CDR3 is 15 amino acids long. CDR3 protein: CAWSLGTLTSYEQYF. CDR3 nucleotide sequence: TGTGCCTGGAGCCTAGGGACCCTGACATCCTACGAGCAGTACTTC.

Only one count was recorded for this clone. The chain combines TRBV15 with TRBJ2-5, with D uncertain. CDR3 size: 17 residues. Trimming left V 1 base short and J 5 bases short, with 20 bases between. CDR1 and CDR2 (germline): LNHNV, YYDKDF (reference sequence). CDR3 protein: CATSRASWQTQWETQYF. The CDR3, as DNA: TGTGCCACCAGCAGAGCAAGCTGGCAGACTCAGTGGGAGACCCAGTACTTC.

This chain links TRBV6-1 with TRBJ2-1; 8 nucleotides agree with TRBD2. This CDR3 has 14 amino acids. Germline trimming cut 2 bases from V and 6 bases from J; bases unmatched to any gene: 3. Germline values: CDR1 MNHNS, CDR2 SASEGT. CDR3 sequence reads: CASSELTSVNEQFF. As DNA, the CDR3 is TGTGCCAGCAGTGAACTGACTAGCGTCAATGAGCAGTTCTTC.

This rearrangement joins TRBV10-3 to TRBJ1-4, with 8 positions matching TRBD1. The germline V gene has CDR1 ENHRY and CDR2 SYGVKD. The trim removed 3 bases at V and 8 bases at J, leaving 5 bases unmatched. CDR3 length: 14 amino acids. CDR3 coding DNA: TGTGCCATCAGTGAAAACAGGGGGGGGGAAAAACTGTTTTTT. It codes for CAISENRGGEKLFF.

This chain links TRBV28 with TRBJ1-6; D ambiguous. Germline V lookup: CDR1 MDHEN, CDR2 SYDVKM. Trimming took off 4 bases at V and 2 bases at J, with 9 bases between the two ends. The CDR3 covers 15 residues. In nucleotides, the CDR3 is TGTGCCAGCAGTTGGGCGGCTCCCTATAATTCACCCCTCCACTTT. This encodes CASSWAAPYNSPLHF.

The chain combines TRBV6-5 with TRBJ1-1; D unclear. The CDR3 extends over 12 amino acids. Germline lookup yields CDR1 MNHEY and CDR2 SVGAGI. The V end was cut by 0 bases, the J end by 11 bases, with 10 bases between. The CDR3 reads CASSYSAVPAFF. CDR3 DNA: TGTGCCAGCAGTTACTCGGCTGTCCCCGCTTTCTTT.

The CDR3: CASSSRYNEQFF. As DNA, the CDR3 is TGTGCCAGCAGCTCGCGCTACAATGAGCAGTTCTTC. The V call is TRBV7-2, the J call TRBJ2-1; no clear D gene. Germline V lookup: CDR1 SGHTA, CDR2 FQGNSA. The V and J ends lost 4 bases and 3 bases respectively, with 4 bases between them. The length of the CDR3 is 12 residues.

As to this clone: The identical CDR3 is also encoded by other nucleotide sequences in the sample. V usage is TRBV19 and J usage is TRBJ2-4; D is uncertain. V shed 3 bases and J shed 0 bases, with 9 bases lying between them. CDR3 length: 15 residues. In germline, CDR1 is LNHDA, CDR2 SQIVND (reference sequence). The DNA of the CDR3 is TGTGCCAGTAGTATCCCCAGTCTAGCCAAAAACATTCAGTACTTC. Protein product: CASSIPSLAKNIQYF.

The chain joins TRBV7-2 to TRBJ1-4, with a possible D match to TRBD1 (5 bases). V gave up 5 bases and J gave up 8 bases, with 15 bases separating them. The CDR3 contains 14 residues. The V gene's germline CDR1 is SGHTA and CDR2 FQGNSA. The CDR3 region has the DNA TGTGCCAGCAGCCCACAGGAGCGGGTCGAAAAACTGTTTTTT. Translating it yields CASSPQERVEKLFF.

The chain links TRBV19 to TRBJ2-5; weak D call: TRBD2 (6 bases). The CDR3 is 14 amino acids. V was cut by 1 base and J by 2 bases, with 8 bases left in between. Germline V lookup: CDR1 LNHDA, CDR2 SQIVND (reference sequence). The CDR3 region has the DNA TGTGCCAGTAGTATAGTGGGACTGCAAGAGACCCAGTACTTC. This gives the protein CASSIVGLQETQYF.

J is TRBJ1-4 and V is TRBV4-1; perhaps TRBD1 as D (5 bases). The CDR3 spans 14 residues. Germline CDR1 and CDR2: MGHRA and YSYEKL. Trimming pared 4 bases from V and 8 bases from J, leaving 14 bases between. CDR3: CASSLTGFQEKLFF. In nucleotides, the CDR3 is TGCGCCAGCAGCCTTACAGGATTTCAGGAAAAACTGTTTTTT.

This sequence joins TRBV5-1 and TRBJ2-3; tentatively, D is TRBD2 (6 bases). V lost 7 bases, J lost 0 bases, and 9 bases lay in between. The CDR3 is 13 amino acids. Germline V CDR1 and CDR2: SGHRS, YFSETQ. The CDR3 protein is CASGTASTDTQYF. The CDR3 nucleotides read TGCGCCAGCGGGACTGCTAGCACAGATACGCAGTATTTT. Combining the CDR3 with reference TRBV5-1 and TRBJ2-3 gives the whole variable domain KAGVTQTPRYLIKTRGQQVTLSCSPISGHRSVSWYQQTPGQGLQFLFEYFSETQRNKGNFPGRFSGRQFSNSRSEMNVSTLELGDSALYLCASGTASTDTQYFGPGTRLTVL.

The chain combines TRBV5-4 with TRBJ2-7; 11 bases are a match to TRBD2. The CDR3 sequence is 17 residues long. Germline CDR1 reads SGHNT; CDR2 reads YYREEE (reference sequence). Losses at the gene ends were 0 bases for V and 0 bases for J; bases not matched to a gene: 5. CDR3 amino acids: CASSLGLAGGSSYEQYF. CDR3 DNA: TGTGCCAGCAGCTTGGGGCTAGCGGGGGGTAGCTCCTACGAGCAGTACTTC.

The rearrangement joins TRBV6-5 to TRBJ2-1; D is uncertain. This CDR3 is 13 amino acids long. CDR1 and CDR2 (germline): MNHEY, SVGAGI. The V end lost 5 bases, the J end lost 9 bases, and 14 bases lay between the germline ends. CDR3 residues: CASSITPGFEQFF. CDR3 DNA sequence: TGTGCCAGCAGTATCACTCCCGGTTTTGAGCAGTTCTTC.

Note on this clone: The junction does not match germline at one end; this may be a read error. The V call is TRBV7-7, the J call TRBJ2-3; possibly TRBD1 or TRBD2 for D (7 bases each). Germline CDR1 reads SSHAT; CDR2 reads FNYEAQ (reference sequence). This CDR3 is 15 amino acids long. The chain's CDR3 is CASSQGGRGTDTQYF. The DNA for the CDR3 is TGTGCTAGCAGCCAGGGGGGGAGGGGCACAGATACGCAGTATTTT.